This TCR beta chain was sequenced for a study of blood T cell repertoires in COVID-19. Study summary: Italy, Spain and the United States were the sources of the convalescent and acute COVID-19 samples. The cDNA or gDNA used as material had been derived from T cells, B-cell-depleted T cells, or PBMCs.

The CDR3 sequence is 12 residues long. CDR1 is LNHDA and CDR2 is SQIVND in the germline V gene (reference sequence). V gave up 5 bases and J gave up 8 bases, with 12 bases separating them. Source study methods: Estimation of nucleated cell counts was performed using reference gene primer amplification. Profiling relied on immunoSEQ multiplex PCR, and the TCRdb table lists in-frame clones only, not all of them. The DNA was the basis for D and trimming; V, J and clone size are from that table. The sample lists around 160,000 clones, 70% to 90% occurring once. V usage is TRBV19 and J usage is TRBJ1-2, with TRBD1 as a possible D gene (6 bases). The receptor was derived from a man aged 60 to 75 with acute or convalescent COVID-19. Input material: peripheral blood. Written as DNA, the CDR3 is TGTGCCAGTAGTCTTACAGGGTACGGCTACACCTTC. Residues: CASSLTGYGYTF. Drawing the rest from reference TRBV19 and TRBJ1-2, the complete variable domain is DGGITQSPKYLFRKEGQNVTLSCEQNLNHDAMYWYRQDPGQGLRLIYYSQIVNDFQKGDIAEGYSVSREKKESFPLTVTSAQKNPTAFYLCASSLTGYGYTFGSGTRLTVV.